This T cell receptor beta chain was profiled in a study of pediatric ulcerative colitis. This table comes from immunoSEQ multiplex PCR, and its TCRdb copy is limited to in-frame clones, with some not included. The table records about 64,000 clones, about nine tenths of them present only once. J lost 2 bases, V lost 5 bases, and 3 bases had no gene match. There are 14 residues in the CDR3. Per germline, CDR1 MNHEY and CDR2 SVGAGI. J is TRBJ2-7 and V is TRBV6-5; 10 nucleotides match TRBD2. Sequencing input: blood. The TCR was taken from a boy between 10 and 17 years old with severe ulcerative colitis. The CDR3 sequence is CASSIAGGAYEQYF. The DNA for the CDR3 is TGTGCCAGCAGTATAGCGGGAGGTGCCTACGAGCAGTACTTC.